This T cell receptor (beta chain) is drawn from a study of T cells in Graves' hyperthyroidism and ophthalmopathy. Study-level points and caveats: Within blood appeared most thyroid clonotypes that had expanded above 0.001. Ophthalmopathy cases were set apart from stable hyperthyroidism by a 13 V-J model. Progression to ophthalmopathy was predicted a median of 6.5 months early.

In regard to this clonotype: Its antigen is still unknown.

The germline CDR1 and CDR2 sequences are DFQATT and SNEGSKA (reference sequence). The CDR3 is 15 residues long. The germline V and J ends were trimmed by 4 bases and 5 bases, with 20 bases remaining between them. Amplified TCR beta CDR3 regions came from RNA transcripts. In the first-round RT-PCR of the TCR CDR3, the HTBI primer set was used. MiXCR, run by TCRdb on the multiplex PCR reads, gives a single entry per CDR3 protein. The sample has approximately 640,000 distinct CDR3 sequences; over 40% are singletons. Each diagnosis drew on symptoms, thyroxine, TRAb, thyroid ultrasound and orbital computed tomography findings.

The gene calls are TRBV20-1 and TRBJ1-2, with D possibly TRBD1 on 5 matching bases. The source is an adult man with Graves' disease, either hyperthyroidism or ophthalmopathy (not recorded which). Sequenced sample: peripheral blood or thyroid tissue (not recorded which). Written as DNA, the CDR3 is TGCAGTGCTACCTGGAGTGGGGGAATTGATTATGGCTACACCTTC. This translates into CSATWSGGIDYGYTF.